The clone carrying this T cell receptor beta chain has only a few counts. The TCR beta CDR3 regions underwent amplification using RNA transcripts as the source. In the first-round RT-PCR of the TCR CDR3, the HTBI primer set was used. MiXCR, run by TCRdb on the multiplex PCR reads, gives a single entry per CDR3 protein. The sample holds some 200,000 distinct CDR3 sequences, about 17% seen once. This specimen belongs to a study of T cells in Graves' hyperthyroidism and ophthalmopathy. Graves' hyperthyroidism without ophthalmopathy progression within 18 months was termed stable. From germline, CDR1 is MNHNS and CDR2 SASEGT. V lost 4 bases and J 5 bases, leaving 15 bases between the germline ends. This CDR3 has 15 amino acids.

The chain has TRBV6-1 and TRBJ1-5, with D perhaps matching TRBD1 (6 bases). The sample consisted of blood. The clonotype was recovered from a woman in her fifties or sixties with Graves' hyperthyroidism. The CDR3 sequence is CASSAPTGIDQPQHF. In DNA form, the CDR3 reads TGTGCCAGCAGTGCGCCGACAGGTATTGATCAGCCCCAGCATTTT.